Each of the 8 T cell receptor beta chains below was sequenced from the same sample in a study of CD8+CD57+ T cells in acquired aplastic anemia. The use of genomic DNA as template underpinned the TCR beta VDJ and CDR3 profiling. TCRdb fed the reads into MiXCR, producing one record per CDR3 protein. This table has approximately 160,000 distinct CDR3 sequences, roughly 45% appearing once. Sequencing was done on a sample of sorted CD4+, CD8+, or CD8+CD57+ T cells (not recorded which) from PBMCs. The receptors come from a human donor in good health.

The chain links TRBV19 to TRBJ2-4; 7 positions agree with TRBD1. After removal of 5 bases from V and 0 bases from J, the junction contained 7 bases not matched to a gene. The CDR3 runs 16 residues. The germline V gene encodes CDR1 LNHDA and CDR2 SQIVND (reference sequence). The DNA of the CDR3 is TGTGCCAGTAGTTTACAGGGGCTACTAGCCAAAAACATTCAGTACTTC. This encodes CASSLQGLLAKNIQYF.

This clonotype was counted at least ten times. The J gene is TRBJ2-7, the V gene TRBV12-3 or TRBV12-4; 10 bases fit TRBD1. After removal of 4 bases from V and 0 bases from J, the junction contained 6 bases not matched to a gene. The CDR3 sequence is 16 residues long. The CDR3 bases are TGTGCCAGCAGTTCGCCGCGGACAGGGGGCTCCTACGAGCAGTACTTC. It encodes CASSSPRTGGSYEQYF.

The chain links TRBV20-1 to TRBJ1-2; D unclear. The CDR3 is made up of 15 amino acids. From germline, CDR1 is DFQATT and CDR2 SNEGSKA (reference sequence). V was cut by 5 bases and J by 1 base, with 17 bases left in between. Here the CDR3 reads CSAPDGLVINYGYTF. The CDR3 DNA follows: TGCAGTGCTCCGGACGGACTTGTAATTAACTATGGCTACACCTTC.

The CDR3 DNA reads TGTGCCAGCAGCCCAGGGACAGGCGTCCTTACCTACGAGCAGTACTTC. This codes for CASSPGTGVLTYEQYF. V is TRBV11-1 and J is TRBJ2-7, with 8 nucleotides matching TRBD1. This CDR3 has 16 residues. Germline V lookup: CDR1 SGHAT, CDR2 FQDESV (reference sequence). V shed 5 bases, J shed 2 bases, and the junction held 11 bases outside the gene matches.

Many counts were recorded for this clonotype. At one of its ends the junction is not consistent with the germline gene, which may arise from a read error. The chain joins TRBV5-1 to TRBJ2-3, with 7 bases aligning to TRBD1. Germline V gene lookup returns CDR1 SGHRS and CDR2 YFSETQ. The CDR3 is made up of 15 amino acids. The CDR3 DNA is TGCGCCAGCAGCTTGCAACATTCGACAGGGAACGCGGTTGTTTTT. Its protein is CASSLQHSTGNAVVF.

The gene calls are TRBV10-3 and TRBJ1-2; D is ambiguous. V lost 7 bases and J 8 bases, leaving 11 bases between the germline ends. The CDR3 is 11 residues long. CDR1 is ENHRY and CDR2 is SYGVKD in the germline V gene. The CDR3 protein is CAIISGSGYTF. CDR3 in DNA: TGTGCCATCATAAGCGGGTCCGGCTACACCTTC.

This clonotype was detected many times. The genes are TRBV5-6 and TRBJ1-6; 9 bases agree with TRBD1. CDR1 is SGHDT and CDR2 is YYEEEE in the germline V gene. The CDR3 runs 16 residues. Germline trimming cut 4 bases from V and 8 bases from J; bases unmatched to any gene: 10. The DNA for the CDR3 is TGTGCCAGCAGCAGTCCCGGGACAGGGACACATTCACCCCTCCACTTT. Translated: CASSSPGTGTHSPLHF.

The chain carries TRBV27 and TRBJ2-3, with 8 bases matching TRBD2. Germline V gene sequence: CDR1 MNHEY, CDR2 SMNVEV (reference sequence). The V and J ends lost 0 bases and 0 bases, in that order; junction bases with no gene match: 5. There are 17 residues in the CDR3. CDR3 protein: CASSLSLAGTSTDTQYF. CDR3 nucleotides: TGTGCCAGCAGTTTATCCTTAGCGGGAACTAGCACAGATACGCAGTATTTT.